The 8 T cell receptor beta chains listed next were all sequenced from one sample in a study of spatial heterogeneity in lung cancer. General study points: For expanded intratumoral alpha and beta TCRs, counts tracked tumor mutation counts.

For these TCRs, the target antigens are not known. The time point denotes: sample taken at primary tumor resection. Using its own MiXCR run on the 5' RACE reads, TCRdb lists one record per CDR3 protein. The sample lists around 9,300 distinct CDR3 sequences, roughly 51% occurring once. The sequences come from lung tumor tissue, collected at surgery. The receptors come from a female donor with early-stage non-small cell lung cancer.

Of note for this clonotype: For a library built for alpha chains, this beta chain is a stray read; little rests on its size. The chain employs TRBV19 and TRBJ2-1; D uncertain. Deletions cut 7 bases from V and 4 bases from J, with 5 bases between. The CDR3 contains 11 residues. Germline V gene sequence: CDR1 LNHDA, CDR2 SQIVND (reference sequence). CDR3 nucleotides: TGTGCCAGTACCAGTTACAATGAGCAGTTCTTC. Protein: CASTSYNEQFF.

Points on this clonotype: This beta chain was picked up by a library intended for alpha chains and is off target, so its count carries little meaning. The CDR3 coding sequence is TGTGCCAGCAGCCGGGACTGGTCCTACGAGCAGTACTTC. Protein: CASSRDWSYEQYF. The chain joins TRBV7-8 to TRBJ2-7; D perhaps matches TRBD2 (6 bases). V lost 5 bases and J lost 1, with 9 bases in between. The V gene's germline CDR1 is SGHVS and CDR2 FQNEAQ. This CDR3 spans 13 amino acids.

In regard to this clonotype: The library was prepared for alpha chains; this beta chain is a stray read, so its frequency means little. V usage is TRBV4-3 and J usage is TRBJ2-3, with 8 bases matching TRBD2. This CDR3 spans 17 amino acids. V shed 3 bases and J 0 bases; nucleotides not matched to a gene: 8. Germline V gene data show CDR1 as LGHNA and CDR2 as YSLEER. The CDR3 nucleotides read TGCGCCAGCAGCCAGATTAGCGGGGAAAGTAGCACAGATACGCAGTATTTT. Encoded protein: CASSQISGESSTDTQYF.

As to this clonotype: Found in a library prepared for alpha chains, this beta chain is an off-target read, and its abundance has little meaning. This chain connects TRBV6-6 to TRBJ2-3; weak D call: TRBD2 (5 bases). Germline V CDR1 and CDR2: MNHNY, SVGAGI (reference sequence). The CDR3 contains 18 residues. V lost 0 bases to trimming and J lost 2 bases, with 18 bases between them. The DNA of the CDR3 is TGTGCCAGCAGTTACTCGCCGGGGTCGGGGAGTATCACAGATACGCAGTATTTT. Translated: CASSYSPGSGSITDTQYF.

A note on this clonotype: A library prepared for alpha chains yielded this beta chain as an off-target read; its size is of little meaning. This rearrangement joins TRBV5-8 to TRBJ2-7, with D possibly matching TRBD1 (5 bases). Germline lookup yields CDR1 SGHTS and CDR2 YDEGEE. V dropped 3 bases and J dropped 2 bases, with 9 bases sitting between them. The CDR3 consists of 13 residues. CDR3 bases: TGTGCCAGCAGCTCGCAGGGCCCCTACGAGCAGTACTTC. Residues: CASSSQGPYEQYF.

On this clonotype itself: This beta chain was picked up by a library intended for alpha chains and is off target, so its count carries little meaning. J is TRBJ2-3 and V is TRBV15; D perhaps matches TRBD2 (6 bases). Trimming took off 1 base at V and 4 bases at J, with 18 bases between the two ends. This CDR3 spans 17 amino acids. Germline V CDR1 and CDR2: LNHNV, YYDKDF (reference sequence). For the CDR3, the DNA is TGTGCCACCAGCAGAGTCAGTCGGCTAGCGCGAGCAGATACGCAGTATTTT. Encoded protein: CATSRVSRLARADTQYF.

This clonotype was observed a single time. The library was prepared for alpha chains; this beta chain is a stray read, so its frequency means little. J is TRBJ2-7 and V is TRBV7-9; D is ambiguous. The CDR3 consists of 13 residues. The V gene lost 3 bases and the J gene lost 2 bases, with 8 bases spanning the gap. The V gene's germline CDR1 is SEHNR and CDR2 FQNEAQ (reference sequence). Written as DNA, the CDR3 is TGTGCCAGCAGCTTGGCAGCGACCTACGAGCAGTACTTC. Its protein product is CASSLAATYEQYF.

Points on this clonotype: For a library built for alpha chains, this beta chain is a stray read; little rests on its size. The chain uses TRBV12-2 and TRBJ1-2; the table gives TRBD1 as D, unverified against the DNA. TRBV12-2 is shown as a pseudogene. There are 13 residues in the CDR3. The CDR3 region has the DNA TGTGCAAGTCGCATACCCGGGCGGCGGGGCTACACCTTC. Its protein is CASRIPGRRGYTF.